The 30 T cell receptor beta chains in this list originate from one sample, sequenced in a study of shared clonotypes between healthy human individuals. Selected positively for CCR7 and CD45RO-negative, naive CD8 cells excluded terminally differentiated effector memory CD45RA+ cells. The protocol was immunoSEQ multiplex PCR, while the TCRdb copy is restricted to in-frame clones and leaves out a portion. This table holds approximately 2,000,000 clones, approximately 92% found once. Specimen: naive CD8+ T cells from PBMCs. The receptors shown here come from a young man in good health. Some clones in this sample may be carry-over from other donors' samples.

V usage is TRBV15 and J usage is TRBJ2-4; 7 bases are a match to TRBD2. Germline V gives CDR1 LNHNV, CDR2 YYDKDF (reference sequence). V lost 0 bases and J lost 8; bases outside the gene matches: 13. The CDR3 consists of 17 residues. This CDR3 is CATSRDRRGSGFDIQYF. The CDR3 region has the DNA TGTGCCACCAGCAGAGATCGTCGAGGTAGCGGGTTTGACATTCAGTACTTC.

V is TRBV28 and J is TRBJ2-1, with a possible D match to TRBD2 (5 bases). The CDR3 totals 15 residues. Germline CDR1 and CDR2: MDHEN and SYDVKM. V was clipped by 5 bases and J by 3 bases, with 14 bases between them. The CDR3 bases are TGTGCCAGCAGTCCCTCGGAGGTTTTCTACAATGAGCAGTTCTTC. It codes for CASSPSEVFYNEQFF.

In its sample, this clone was seen once. This CDR3 is also generated by other DNA sequences in the sample. The chain has TRBV7-9 and TRBJ2-1; D is undetermined. The V gene's germline CDR1 is SEHNR and CDR2 FQNEAQ (reference sequence). The CDR3 has 14 residues. Between the trimmed V and J ends, which lost 5 bases and 0 bases, there was a span of 8 bases. For the CDR3, the DNA is TGTGCCAGCAGCGCTTTAAGCTCCTACAATGAGCAGTTCTTC. It codes for CASSALSSYNEQFF.

The chain uses TRBV5-1 and TRBJ2-1, with a possible D match to TRBD2 (6 bases). This CDR3 has 17 amino acids. Trimming took 4 bases from V and 8 from J, leaving 25 bases between them. Germline loops: CDR1 SGHRS, CDR2 YFSETQ. The CDR3, as DNA: TGCGCCAGCAGCACCAAACACGGGACTCGCGTAGTCGATGAGCAGTTCTTC. Translated, it gives CASSTKHGTRVVDEQFF.

CDR3 in amino acids: CASSLSAGSLFF. The CDR3 bases are TGTGCCAGCAGCTTATCAGCAGGGTCACTGTTTTTT. V usage is TRBV7-9 and J usage is TRBJ1-4; a weak D match, TRBD1 (5 bases). V lost 2 bases, J lost 13 bases, and 11 bases lay in between. Germline V gene lookup returns CDR1 SEHNR and CDR2 FQNEAQ (reference sequence). This CDR3 comprises 12 residues.

The chain couples TRBV27 to TRBJ1-1; maybe TRBD1 (6 bases). The CDR3 is made up of 13 amino acids. Trimming stripped 8 bases from V and 4 bases from J, with 14 bases between. The V gene's germline CDR1 is MNHEY and CDR2 SMNVEV (reference sequence). CDR3 loop: CASVGGGSTEAFF. In DNA form, the CDR3 reads TGTGCCAGCGTGGGGGGCGGGAGCACTGAAGCTTTCTTT.

The CDR3 nucleotides read TGTGCCAGCAGCGTAAATCCCGATACGCGGGGCTCCTACAATGAGCAGTTCTTC. Translated: CASSVNPDTRGSYNEQFF. V gene TRBV9 combines with J gene TRBJ2-1; D possibly corresponds to TRBD2 (6 bases). Germline CDR1 SGDLS, CDR2 YYNGEE. Trimming took off 1 base at V and 0 bases at J, with 17 bases between the two ends. CDR3 length: 18 amino acids.

This rearrangement joins TRBV25-1 to TRBJ1-4; D gene uncertain. Trimming shortened V by 2 bases and J by 7 bases, and 17 bases separated the two germline ends. Looked up from germline, CDR1 is MGHDK and CDR2 is SYGVNS. CDR3 length: 16 amino acids. CDR3 bases: TGTGCCAGCAGTGAACCCCGGGGTTGGATTGGTGAAAAACTGTTTTTT. It encodes CASSEPRGWIGEKLFF.

CDR3 nucleotide sequence: TGTGCCAGCAGCTCTCGGACAGGGATCCACGAGCAGTACTTC. This gives the protein CASSSRTGIHEQYF. V is TRBV13 and J is TRBJ2-7; 8 nucleotides align to TRBD1. The CDR3 is 14 residues long. The trim removed 4 bases at V and 5 bases at J, leaving 7 bases unmatched. Germline CDR1 is PRHDT and CDR2 is FYEKMQ (reference sequence). Based on the CDR3 plus reference TRBV13 and TRBJ2-7, the full variable domain is AAGVIQSPRHLIKEKRETATLKCYPIPRHDTVYWYQQGPGQDPQFLISFYEKMQSDKGSIPDRFSAQQFSDYHSELNMSSLELGDSALYFCASSSRTGIHEQYFGPGTRLTVT.

The chain uses TRBV27 and TRBJ1-4; TRBD1 is a possible D gene (6 bases). In germline, CDR1 is MNHEY, CDR2 SMNVEV (reference sequence). Trimming removed 4 bases from V and 8 bases from J, with 23 bases in between. The CDR3 is made up of 17 amino acids. The CDR3 here is CASSSIPPGVSEEKLFF. The DNA of the CDR3 is TGTGCCAGCAGTTCAATTCCCCCAGGGGTCTCGGAGGAAAAACTGTTTTTT. The variable domain in full, with the rest retrieved from reference TRBV27 and TRBJ1-4, is EAQVTQNPRYLITVTGKKLTVTCSQNMNHEYMSWYRQDPGLGLRQIYYSMNVEVTDKGDVPEGYKVSRKEKRNFPLILESPSPNQTSLYFCASSSIPPGVSEEKLFFGSGTQLSVL.

The V and J genes are TRBV5-6 and TRBJ2-1; D unresolved. V was cut by 2 bases and J by 5 bases, with 14 bases left in between. Germline lookup yields CDR1 SGHDT and CDR2 YYEEEE. The CDR3 has 15 amino acids. The CDR3 DNA sequence: TGTGCCAGCAGCTTTATAGGGTGGGCAAACAATGAGCAGTTCTTC. This encodes CASSFIGWANNEQFF.

This sequence joins TRBV7-8 and TRBJ1-1; D call uncertain. CDR3 length: 16 residues. V lost 5 bases to trimming and J lost 8 bases, with 24 bases between them. The V gene's germline CDR1 is SGHVS and CDR2 FQNEAQ. DNA for the CDR3: TGTGCCAGCAGCCTAATAGAGGTGACTGGCCTCGAGGAAGCTTTCTTT. Translated, it gives CASSLIEVTGLEEAFF.

The V gene is TRBV29-1, the J gene TRBJ1-2; D ambiguous. Germline CDR1 is SQVTM and CDR2 is ANQGSEA. Trimming cost V 1 base and J 1 base, with 4 bases left between them. CDR3 length: 12 amino acids. This CDR3 is CSVEGDNYGYTF. CDR3 in DNA: TGCAGCGTTGAAGGGGATAACTATGGCTACACCTTC.

J is TRBJ1-2 and V is TRBV28, with TRBD1 as a possible D gene (5 bases). The V gene's germline CDR1 is MDHEN and CDR2 SYDVKM. Between the trimmed V and J ends, which lost 3 bases and 1 base, there was a span of 18 bases. This CDR3 spans 17 amino acids. The CDR3 here is CASSFVVSGRFNYGYTF. As DNA, the CDR3 is TGTGCCAGCAGTTTCGTCGTTTCGGGGCGTTTTAACTATGGCTACACCTTC.

This chain links TRBV19 with TRBJ2-4, with a tentative D call TRBD2 (6 bases). This CDR3 region has 13 residues. The germline gives CDR1 LNHDA, CDR2 SQIVND (reference sequence). V lost 0 bases, J lost 8 bases, and 8 bases lay in between. The CDR3 loop is CASSIDREDIQYF. DNA of the CDR3: TGTGCCAGTAGTATAGACAGGGAGGACATTCAGTACTTC.

The rearrangement uses TRBV15 and TRBJ1-2; tentative D call: TRBD1 (6 bases). This CDR3 region has 15 residues. Trimming cost V 2 bases and J 5 bases, with 15 bases left between them. Germline-derived CDR1 and CDR2 are LNHNV and YYDKDF (reference sequence). This chain's CDR3 is CATSRSVGQLYGYTF. The CDR3 DNA follows: TGTGCCACCAGCAGATCAGTTGGACAGCTTTATGGCTACACCTTC.

J is TRBJ2-6 and V is TRBV9, with 8 bases aligning to TRBD2. From germline, CDR1 is SGDLS and CDR2 YYNGEE. V lost 5 bases and J lost 4; bases outside the gene matches: 11. The length of the CDR3 is 17 residues. CDR3 protein: CASSLSREETGANVLTF. As DNA, the CDR3 is TGTGCCAGCAGTCTTTCGCGGGAGGAAACCGGGGCCAACGTCCTGACTTTC.

The V call is TRBV9, the J call TRBJ1-1; D not resolved. The length of the CDR3 is 13 residues. Germline V gene lookup returns CDR1 SGDLS and CDR2 YYNGEE. V was clipped by 0 bases and J by 5 bases, with 8 bases between them. CDR3 amino acids: CASSVASVTEAFF. The CDR3 DNA reads TGTGCCAGCAGCGTAGCTTCTGTGACTGAAGCTTTCTTT.

In its sample, this clone was seen a few times. This rearrangement joins TRBV2 to TRBJ1-2; D not resolved. This CDR3 is 12 amino acids long. V was cut by 5 bases and J by 4 bases, with 8 bases left in between. Germline CDR1 is SNHLY and CDR2 is FYNNEI. CDR3 amino acids: CASSQVLYGYTF. In nucleotides, the CDR3 is TGTGCCAGCAGTCAGGTCCTCTATGGCTACACCTTC.

This clone was detected only a few times. The chain uses TRBV10-2 and TRBJ1-1, with D perhaps matching TRBD1 (6 bases). CDR1 is WSHSY, CDR2 SAAADI, per germline. The CDR3 length is 11 residues. Trimming took off 9 bases at V and 10 bases at J, with 15 bases between the two ends. CDR3 nucleotides: TGCGCCAGGACGAGTACAGGGAGAGCTTTCTTT. Its translation is CARTSTGRAFF.

The J gene is TRBJ2-5, the V gene TRBV28; D perhaps matches TRBD1 (5 bases). Germline CDR1 reads MDHEN; CDR2 reads SYDVKM. The ends were cut back, 5 bases at V and 3 bases at J, with 19 bases in the middle. CDR3 length equals 16 residues. The CDR3, as DNA: TGTGCCAGCAGTCCGTCCGCCCATCAGGGTGAAGAGACCCAGTACTTC. This encodes CASSPSAHQGEETQYF.

The chain couples TRBV27 to TRBJ2-3; 7 nucleotides match TRBD2. CDR3 length: 16 amino acids. Germline values: CDR1 MNHEY, CDR2 SMNVEV (reference sequence). V lost 3 bases, J lost 5 bases, and 11 bases stayed unmatched. The CDR3 spells CASSLLAAPVLDTQYF. CDR3 sequence (DNA): TGTGCCAGCAGTTTGCTAGCGGCCCCAGTATTAGATACGCAGTATTTT.

The chain uses TRBV6-1 and TRBJ2-7; TRBD1 aligns across 12 bases. The CDR3 runs 17 residues. V was pared by 3 bases and J by 5 bases, with 11 bases of the junction left unmatched. Germline loops: CDR1 MNHNS, CDR2 SASEGT. The CDR3 nucleotides read TGTGCCAGCAGTGAGTCTGATCCGGGGACAGGGGGCGACGAGCAGTACTTC. This codes for CASSESDPGTGGDEQYF.

This sequence joins TRBV9 and TRBJ2-7, with 7 bases that match TRBD1. CDR3 length: 15 amino acids. Germline assignment: CDR1 SGDLS and CDR2 YYNGEE. With V trimmed by 4 bases and J by 3 bases, 10 bases remained unmatched. CDR3 in amino acids: CASSPSKGAFYEQYF. CDR3 coding DNA: TGTGCCAGCAGCCCGTCCAAGGGGGCCTTCTACGAGCAGTACTTC.

The V gene is TRBV6-1, the J gene TRBJ2-7; 7 bases are shared with TRBD2. CDR1 is MNHNS and CDR2 is SASEGT in the germline V gene. V was pared by 0 bases and J by 5 bases, with 10 bases of the junction left unmatched. The CDR3 consists of 16 residues. The CDR3 DNA sequence: TGTGCCAGCAGTGAAGCTGGGGGGGGGACGAGACACGAGCAGTACTTC. The encoded protein is CASSEAGGGTRHEQYF.

This chain links TRBV7-2 with TRBJ1-2; D is undetermined. Germline values: CDR1 SGHTA, CDR2 FQGNSA. V lost 1 base and J lost 4, with 10 bases in between. CDR3 length: 14 amino acids. CDR3 in amino acids: CASSLVGQPYGYTF. DNA for the CDR3: TGTGCCAGCAGCTTAGTGGGTCAGCCCTATGGCTACACCTTC.

V and J are TRBV11-2 and TRBJ2-7; D tentatively fits TRBD1 or TRBD2 (5 bases each). This CDR3 has 15 amino acids. CDR1 SGHAT and CDR2 FQNNGV come from the germline V gene. V was clipped by 2 bases and J by 0 bases, with 11 bases between them. CDR3 sequence (DNA): TGTGCCAGCAGCTTATCGGCAGGGAGCTCCTACGAGCAGTACTTC. It specifies CASSLSAGSSYEQYF.

This clone came up once. This chain uses TRBV4-2 with TRBJ1-3, with no clear D. CDR3 size: 16 residues. Trimming stripped 1 base from V and 4 bases from J, with 14 bases between. Germline values: CDR1 LGHNA, CDR2 YNFKEQ. Written as DNA, the CDR3 is TGTGCCAGCAGCCAAGGGTACGCGGTATCCGGAAACACCATATATTTT. Translating gives CASSQGYAVSGNTIYF.

The DNA for the CDR3 is TGTGCCAGCAGTTTACAGACAGCGAGCTCCTACGAGCAGTACTTC. The encoded protein is CASSLQTASSYEQYF. V and J are TRBV6-5 and TRBJ2-5; TRBD1 is a possible D gene (5 bases). The last part of the DNA fits TRBJ2-7 better; the J call may be wrong. The CDR3 has 15 residues. The V gene's germline CDR1 is MNHEY and CDR2 SVGAGI.

The genes are TRBV9 and TRBJ2-2; TRBD2 is a possible D gene (5 bases). Trimming cost V 4 bases and J 4 bases, with 8 bases left between them. This CDR3 comprises 13 residues. Germline assignment: CDR1 SGDLS and CDR2 YYNGEE. CDR3 sequence (DNA): TGTGCCAGCAGCCGCAGCGGCACCGGGGAGCTGTTTTTT. This gives the protein CASSRSGTGELFF.